This T cell receptor (beta chain) was recorded in a study of shared clonotypes between healthy human individuals. Generated by immunoSEQ multiplex PCR, the TCRdb table keeps only in-frame clones and is missing some. The table lists some 490,000 clones, around 73% of them singletons. With 0 bases clipped from V and 9 bases from J, the junction kept 3 bases outside the gene matches. Germline V gene lookup returns CDR1 MDHEN and CDR2 SYDVKM. This CDR3 region has 15 residues. Material for sequencing was PBMCs. The chain employs TRBV28 and TRBJ2-1; 12 bases fit TRBD2. The origin of this receptor is a middle-aged woman in good health. Some clones in this sample may be carry-over from other donors' samples. The CDR3 nucleotides read TGTGCCAGCAGTTTATGGACTAGCGGGAGCGGTGAGCAGTTCTTC. This encodes CASSLWTSGSGEQFF.